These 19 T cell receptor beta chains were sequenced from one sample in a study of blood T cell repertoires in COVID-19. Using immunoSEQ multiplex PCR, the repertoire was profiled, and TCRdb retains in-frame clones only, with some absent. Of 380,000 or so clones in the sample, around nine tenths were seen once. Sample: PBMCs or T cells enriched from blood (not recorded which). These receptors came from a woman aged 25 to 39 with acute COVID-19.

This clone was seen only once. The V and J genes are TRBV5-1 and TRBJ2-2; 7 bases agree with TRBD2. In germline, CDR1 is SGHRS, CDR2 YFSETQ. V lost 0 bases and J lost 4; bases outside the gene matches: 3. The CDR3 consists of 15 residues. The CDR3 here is CASSLVWEGTGELFF. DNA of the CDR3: TGCGCCAGCAGCTTGGTATGGGAGGGCACCGGGGAGCTGTTTTTT.

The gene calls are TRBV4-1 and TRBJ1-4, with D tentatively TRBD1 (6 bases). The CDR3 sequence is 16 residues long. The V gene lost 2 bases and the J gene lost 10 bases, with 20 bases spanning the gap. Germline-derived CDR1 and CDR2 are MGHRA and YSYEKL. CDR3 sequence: CASSQPRQDGEVKLFF. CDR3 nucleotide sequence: TGCGCCAGCAGCCAACCCCGACAGGACGGGGAAGTAAAACTGTTTTTT.

CDR3 residues: CAWSALPSGNTIYF. DNA of the CDR3: TGTGCCTGGAGTGCCCTTCCCTCTGGAAACACCATATATTTT. This chain joins TRBV30 and TRBJ1-3; no clear D gene. The CDR3 totals 14 residues. Trimming took 1 base from V and 0 from J, leaving 7 bases between them. CDR1 GTSNPN and CDR2 SVGIG come from the germline V gene (reference sequence).

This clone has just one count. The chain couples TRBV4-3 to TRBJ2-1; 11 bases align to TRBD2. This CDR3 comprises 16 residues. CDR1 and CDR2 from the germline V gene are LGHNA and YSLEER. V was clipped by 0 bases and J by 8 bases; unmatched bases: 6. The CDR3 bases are TGCGCCAGCAGCCAAGATGTAGCGGGGGGGCCAGATGAGCAGTTCTTC. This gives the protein CASSQDVAGGPDEQFF.

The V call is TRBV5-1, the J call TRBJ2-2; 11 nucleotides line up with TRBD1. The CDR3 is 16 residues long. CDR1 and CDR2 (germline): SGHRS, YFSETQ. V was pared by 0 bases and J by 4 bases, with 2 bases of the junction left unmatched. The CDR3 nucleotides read TGCGCCAGCAGCTTGGAAGGACAGGGGGCCACCGGGGAGCTGTTTTTT. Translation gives CASSLEGQGATGELFF.

In nucleotides, the CDR3 is TGTGCCAGCAGCGTAGGGACAGGGGGCTTATACGAGCAGTACTTC. This sequence encodes CASSVGTGGLYEQYF. The chain combines TRBV9 with TRBJ2-7, with TRBD1 matching over 11 bases. CDR1 and CDR2 from the germline V gene are SGDLS and YYNGEE. Trimming at V came to 0 bases and at J to 4 bases, leaving 3 bases not matched to a gene. This CDR3 has 15 amino acids. The variable domain in full, with the rest retrieved from reference TRBV9 and TRBJ2-7, is DSGVTQTPKHLITATGQRVTLRCSPRSGDLSVYWYQQSLDQGLQFLIQYYNGEERAKGNILERFSAQQFPDLHSELNLSSLELGDSALYFCASSVGTGGLYEQYFGPGTRLTVT.

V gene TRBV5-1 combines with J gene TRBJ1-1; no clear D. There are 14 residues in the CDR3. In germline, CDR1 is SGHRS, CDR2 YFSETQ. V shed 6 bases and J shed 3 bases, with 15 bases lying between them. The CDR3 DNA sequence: TGCGCCAGCACCTCGGGGTCGTCGCACACTGAAGCTTTCTTT. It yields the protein CASTSGSSHTEAFF.

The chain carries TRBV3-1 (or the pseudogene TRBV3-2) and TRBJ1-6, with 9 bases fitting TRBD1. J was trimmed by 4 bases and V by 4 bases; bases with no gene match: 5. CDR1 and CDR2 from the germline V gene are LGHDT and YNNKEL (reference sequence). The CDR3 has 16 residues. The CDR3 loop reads CASSLGTGSYNSPLHF. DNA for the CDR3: TGTGCCAGCAGCCTGGGGACAGGGAGTTATAATTCACCCCTCCACTTT.

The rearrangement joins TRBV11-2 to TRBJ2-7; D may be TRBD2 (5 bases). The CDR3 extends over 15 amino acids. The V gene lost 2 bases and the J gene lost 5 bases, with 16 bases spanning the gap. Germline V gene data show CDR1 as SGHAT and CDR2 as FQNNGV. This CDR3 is CASSLIISAVHEQYF. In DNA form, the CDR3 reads TGTGCCAGCAGCTTAATTATTAGCGCGGTCCACGAGCAGTACTTC.

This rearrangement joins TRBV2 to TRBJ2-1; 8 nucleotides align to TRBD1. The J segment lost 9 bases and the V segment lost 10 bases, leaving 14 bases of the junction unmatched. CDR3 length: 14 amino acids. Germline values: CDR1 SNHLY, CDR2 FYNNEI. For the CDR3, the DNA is TGTGCCAACCCAAGGGAGACAGGGGACCCTGAGCAGTTCTTC. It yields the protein CANPRETGDPEQFF.

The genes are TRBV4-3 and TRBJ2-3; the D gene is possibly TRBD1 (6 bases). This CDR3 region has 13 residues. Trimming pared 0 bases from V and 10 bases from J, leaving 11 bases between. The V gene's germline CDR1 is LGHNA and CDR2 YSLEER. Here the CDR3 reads CASSQDRGGPQYF. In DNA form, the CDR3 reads TGCGCCAGCAGCCAAGATCGAGGGGGTCCGCAGTATTTT.

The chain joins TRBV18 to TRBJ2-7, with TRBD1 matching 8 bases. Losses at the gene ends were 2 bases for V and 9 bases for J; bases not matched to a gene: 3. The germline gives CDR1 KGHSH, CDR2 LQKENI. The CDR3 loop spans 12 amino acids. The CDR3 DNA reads TGTGCCAGCTCACCAGCAGGGGGCGGGCAGTACTTC. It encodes CASSPAGGGQYF.

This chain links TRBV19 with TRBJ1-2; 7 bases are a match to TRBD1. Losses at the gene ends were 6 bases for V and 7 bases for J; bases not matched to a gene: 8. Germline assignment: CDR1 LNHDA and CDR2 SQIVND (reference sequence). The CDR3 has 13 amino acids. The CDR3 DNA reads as TGTGCCAGTAGGACAGGGTATGGAGGTGGCTACACCTTC. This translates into CASRTGYGGGYTF.

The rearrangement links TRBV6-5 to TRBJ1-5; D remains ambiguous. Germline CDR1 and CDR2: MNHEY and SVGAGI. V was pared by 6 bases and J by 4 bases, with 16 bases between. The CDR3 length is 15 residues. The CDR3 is CASSTWISGNQPQHF. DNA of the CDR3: TGTGCCAGCAGCACATGGATTAGCGGAAATCAGCCCCAGCATTTT.

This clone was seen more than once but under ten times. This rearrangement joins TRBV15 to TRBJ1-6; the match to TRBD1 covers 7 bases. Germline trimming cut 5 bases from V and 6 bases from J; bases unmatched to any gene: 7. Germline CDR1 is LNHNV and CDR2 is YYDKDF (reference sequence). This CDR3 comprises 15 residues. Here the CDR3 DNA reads TGTGCCACCAGCTCCAGACAGGGCGGTAATTCACCCCTCCACTTT. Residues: CATSSRQGGNSPLHF.

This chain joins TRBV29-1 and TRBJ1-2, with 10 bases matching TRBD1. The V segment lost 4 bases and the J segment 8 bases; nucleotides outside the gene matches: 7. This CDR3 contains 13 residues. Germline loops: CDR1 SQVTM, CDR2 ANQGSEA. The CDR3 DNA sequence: TGCAGCGTTGCTGGGGACAGGGGCTGGGGCTACACCTTC. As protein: CSVAGDRGWGYTF.

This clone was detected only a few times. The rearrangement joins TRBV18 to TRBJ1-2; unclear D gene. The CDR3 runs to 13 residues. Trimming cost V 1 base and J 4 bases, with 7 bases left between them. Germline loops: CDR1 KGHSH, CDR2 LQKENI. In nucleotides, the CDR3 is TGTGCCAGCTCACCACTGGAGCTCTATGGCTACACCTTC. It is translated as CASSPLELYGYTF.

The CDR3 region has the DNA TGTGCCAGCAGTATGACAGGGCCAGAGACCCAGTACTTC. Residues: CASSMTGPETQYF. The chain carries TRBV12-3 or TRBV12-4 and TRBJ2-5; 7 nucleotides match TRBD1. Losses at the gene ends were 5 bases for V and 4 bases for J; bases not matched to a gene: 4. The CDR3 runs 13 residues.

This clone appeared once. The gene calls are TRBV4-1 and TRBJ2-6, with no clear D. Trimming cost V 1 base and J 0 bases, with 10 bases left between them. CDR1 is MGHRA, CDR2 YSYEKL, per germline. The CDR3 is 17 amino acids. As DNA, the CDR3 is TGCGCCAGCAGCCAAGGTGTACTCACCTCTGGGGCCAACGTCCTGACTTTC. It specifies CASSQGVLTSGANVLTF.